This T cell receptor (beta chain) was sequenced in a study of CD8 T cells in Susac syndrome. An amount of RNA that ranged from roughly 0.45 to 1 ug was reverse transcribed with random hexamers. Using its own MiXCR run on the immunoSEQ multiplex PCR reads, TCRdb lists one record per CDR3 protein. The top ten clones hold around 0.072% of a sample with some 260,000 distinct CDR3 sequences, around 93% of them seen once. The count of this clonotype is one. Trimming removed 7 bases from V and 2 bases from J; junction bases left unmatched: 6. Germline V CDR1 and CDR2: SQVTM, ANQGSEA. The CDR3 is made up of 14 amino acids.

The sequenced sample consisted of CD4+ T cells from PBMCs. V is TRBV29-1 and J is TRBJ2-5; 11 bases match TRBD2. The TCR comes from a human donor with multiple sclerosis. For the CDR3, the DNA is TGCAGCGCCGGGACTAGCGGCAATCAAGAGACCCAGTACTTC. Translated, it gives CSAGTSGNQETQYF.